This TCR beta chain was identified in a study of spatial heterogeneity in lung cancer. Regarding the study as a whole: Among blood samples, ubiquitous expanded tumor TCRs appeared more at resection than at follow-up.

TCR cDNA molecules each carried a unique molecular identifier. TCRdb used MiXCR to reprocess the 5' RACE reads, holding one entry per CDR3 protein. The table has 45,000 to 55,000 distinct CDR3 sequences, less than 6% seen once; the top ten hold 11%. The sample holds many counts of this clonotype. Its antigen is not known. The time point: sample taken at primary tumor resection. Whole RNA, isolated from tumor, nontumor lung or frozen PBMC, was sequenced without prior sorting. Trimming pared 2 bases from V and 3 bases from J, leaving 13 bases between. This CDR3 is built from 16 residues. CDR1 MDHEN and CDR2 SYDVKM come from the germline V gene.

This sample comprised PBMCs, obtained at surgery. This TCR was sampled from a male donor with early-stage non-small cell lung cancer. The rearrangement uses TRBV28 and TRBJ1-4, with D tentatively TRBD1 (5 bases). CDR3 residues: CASSLPPGGSNEKLFF. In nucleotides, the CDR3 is TGTGCCAGCAGTTTACCGCCCGGGGGGTCTAATGAAAAACTGTTTTTT.